This T cell receptor beta chain originates from a study of T cell responses to AZD1222 COVID-19 vaccine. Method: immunoSEQ multiplex PCR; TCRdb's copy keeps in-frame clones and lacks some. This sample yields 130,000 or so clones, of which around 84% are seen a single time; around 12% belongs to the top ten. The V end was cut by 4 bases, the J end by 1 base, with 6 bases between. The CDR3 sequence is 13 residues long. The germline CDR1 and CDR2 sequences are LGHNT and FRNRAP. This sequence was found in an adult in good health. Specimen: peripheral blood, collected on day 0 of AZD1222 vaccination. The chain combines TRBV12-5 with TRBJ2-3; D is uncertain. The CDR3, as DNA: TGTGCTAGTGGTTCCCCCGGCACAGATACGCAGTATTTT. Amino acids: CASGSPGTDTQYF.